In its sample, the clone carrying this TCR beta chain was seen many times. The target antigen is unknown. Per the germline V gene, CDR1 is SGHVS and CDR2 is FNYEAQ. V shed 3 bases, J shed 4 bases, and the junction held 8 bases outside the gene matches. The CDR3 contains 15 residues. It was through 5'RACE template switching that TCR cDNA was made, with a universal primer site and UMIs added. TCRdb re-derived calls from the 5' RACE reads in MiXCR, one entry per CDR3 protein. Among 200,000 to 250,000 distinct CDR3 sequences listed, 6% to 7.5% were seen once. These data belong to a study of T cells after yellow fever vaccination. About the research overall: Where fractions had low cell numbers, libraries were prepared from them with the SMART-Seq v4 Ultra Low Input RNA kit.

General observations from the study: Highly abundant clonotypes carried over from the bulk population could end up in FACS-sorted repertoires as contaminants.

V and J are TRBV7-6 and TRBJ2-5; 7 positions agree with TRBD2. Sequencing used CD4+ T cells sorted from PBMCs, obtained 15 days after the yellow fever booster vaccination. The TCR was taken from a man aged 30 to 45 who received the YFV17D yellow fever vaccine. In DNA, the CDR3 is TGTGCCAGCAGCTTTACCCTAGGGAGGGGAGAGACCCAGTACTTC. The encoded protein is CASSFTLGRGETQYF. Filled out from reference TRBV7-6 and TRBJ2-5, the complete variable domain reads GAGVSQSPRYKVTKRGQDVALRCDPISGHVSLYWYRQALGQGPEFLTYFNYEAQQDKSGLPNDRFSAERPEGSISTLTIQRTEQRDSAMYRCASSFTLGRGETQYFGPGTRLLVL.